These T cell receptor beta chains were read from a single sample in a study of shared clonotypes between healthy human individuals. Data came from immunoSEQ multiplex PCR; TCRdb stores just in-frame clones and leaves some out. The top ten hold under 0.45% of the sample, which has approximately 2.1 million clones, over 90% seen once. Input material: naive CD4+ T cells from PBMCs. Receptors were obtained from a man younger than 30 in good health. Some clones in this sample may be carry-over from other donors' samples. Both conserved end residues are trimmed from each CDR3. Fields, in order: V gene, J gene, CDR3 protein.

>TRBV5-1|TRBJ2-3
ASSLGLGSDTQY
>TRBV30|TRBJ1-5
AWSSRDISYSNQPQH
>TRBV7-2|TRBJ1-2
ASSPDAVTGHGYT
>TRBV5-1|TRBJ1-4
ASSLDRGANEKLF
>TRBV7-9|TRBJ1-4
ASSVQRPGQGAEKLF
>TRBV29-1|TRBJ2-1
SVESPGEQF
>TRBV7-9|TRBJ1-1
ASSPQGNTEAF
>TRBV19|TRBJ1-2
ASSMRQGRNYGYT
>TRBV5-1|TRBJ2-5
ASSLGGQPSETQY
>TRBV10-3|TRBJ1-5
AIRDREDQPQH
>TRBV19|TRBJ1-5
ASSTEGGSNQPQH
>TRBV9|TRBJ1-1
ASSEWGFETEAF
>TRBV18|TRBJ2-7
ASSFGQTYEQY
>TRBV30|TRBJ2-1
AWSVNLALNEQF
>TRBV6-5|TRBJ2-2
ASLGGEANTGELF
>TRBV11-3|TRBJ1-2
ASSGTDNGYT
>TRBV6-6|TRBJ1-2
ASSDPGTSSYGYT
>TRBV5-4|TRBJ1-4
ASSLAGGTNEKLF
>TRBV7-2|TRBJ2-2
ASSRTGGIGELF
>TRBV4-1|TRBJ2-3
ASSQQTTDTQY
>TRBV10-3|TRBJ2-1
AISESGLAGEGEQF
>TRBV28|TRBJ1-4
ASNVYRGEGEKLF
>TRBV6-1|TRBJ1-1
ASRGGRKEAF
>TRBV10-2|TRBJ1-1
ASSESMTAAF
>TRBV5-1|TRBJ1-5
ASSPEGGAGQPQH
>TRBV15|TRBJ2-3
ATGRLAGADTQY
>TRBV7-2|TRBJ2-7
ASSLAPPTVQGEQY
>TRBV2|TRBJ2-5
ASSITGLLSAQY
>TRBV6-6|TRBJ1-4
ASSSAGGEKLF
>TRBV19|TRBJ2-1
ASSIGGPEGSYNEQF
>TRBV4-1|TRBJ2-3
ASSQDVSFTDTQY
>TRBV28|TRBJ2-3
ASSFGVAGGPSTDTQY
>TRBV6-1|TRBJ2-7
ATHWSGRTYEQY
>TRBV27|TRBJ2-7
ASSSLGERDPYEQY
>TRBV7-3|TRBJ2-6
ASRGGANVLT
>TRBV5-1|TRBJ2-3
ASSFGGAEADTQY
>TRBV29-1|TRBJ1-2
SVAGTGESYGYT
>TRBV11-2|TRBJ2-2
ASSEGLRANTGELF
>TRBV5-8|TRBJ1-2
ASSLGGNKPMNYGYT
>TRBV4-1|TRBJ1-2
ASSQHFFGTGDGYT
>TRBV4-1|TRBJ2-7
ASSHMYTWDYEQY
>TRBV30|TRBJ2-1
AWSRGASAYNEQF
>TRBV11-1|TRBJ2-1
ASSPTSNEQF
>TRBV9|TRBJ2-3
ASSAYHSGSTDTQY
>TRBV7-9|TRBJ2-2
ASSHPIVTGELF
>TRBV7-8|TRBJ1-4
ASSLEPGLEKLF
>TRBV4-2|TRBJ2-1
ASSQDVAAYNEQF
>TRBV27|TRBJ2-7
ASSLSRRGGRPEQY
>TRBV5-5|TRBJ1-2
ASSWGAGYT
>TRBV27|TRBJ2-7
ASRLMGQPYEQY
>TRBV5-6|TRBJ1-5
ASSFFGRPDNQPQH